A single sample gave rise to the 24 T cell receptor beta chains below, sequenced in a study of T cells in Graves' hyperthyroidism and ophthalmopathy. Researchers took RNA transcripts and amplified the TCR beta CDR3 regions from them. First-round RT-PCR with HTBI primers amplified the TCR CDR3 region. A single record per CDR3 protein comes from TCRdb applying MiXCR to the multiplex PCR reads. The sample carries 350,000 or so distinct CDR3 sequences, about a sixth recorded once. Source material: blood. The origin of the receptors is a woman in her forties with Graves' ophthalmopathy.

The chain joins TRBV6-2 or TRBV6-3 to TRBJ2-5, with D perhaps matching TRBD1 (5 bases). The V gene lost 4 bases and the J gene lost 5 bases, with 14 bases spanning the gap. This CDR3 has 14 residues. Germline CDR1 and CDR2: MNHEY and SVGEGT. In nucleotides, the CDR3 is TGTGCCAGCAGTTTAAGACAGATTGGGGAGACCCAGTACTTC. Translating gives CASSLRQIGETQYF.

This clonotype was seen ten or more times. Since a much larger clone is just one base distant, this may be a read error. The gene calls are TRBV7-2 and TRBJ2-7; D is undetermined. Per the germline V gene, CDR1 is SGHTA and CDR2 is FQGNSA. The CDR3 loop spans 15 amino acids. The DNA for the CDR3 is TGTGCCAGCAGCCCAAAGGCCACCCCGACCTACGAGCAGCACTTC. This translates into CASSPKATPTYEQHF. The whole variable domain, filled in from reference TRBV7-2 and TRBJ2-7, reads GAGVSQSPSNKVTEKGKDVELRCDPISGHTALYWYRQSLGQGLEFLIYFQGNSAPDKSGLPSDRFSAERTGGSVSTLTIQRTQQEDSAVYLCASSPKATPTYEQHFGPGTRLTVT.

This clonotype was seen once. This chain links TRBV6-1 with TRBJ1-3, with D perhaps TRBD1 (6 bases). This CDR3 spans 13 amino acids. Germline V gene data show CDR1 as MNHNS and CDR2 as SASEGT. Trimming cost V 11 bases and J 0 bases, with 11 bases left between them. The CDR3 sequence is CAGWDISGNTIYF. In DNA form, the CDR3 reads TGTGCCGGATGGGACATCTCTGGAAACACCATATATTTT.

Of note for this clonotype: With a much larger clone just one base away, this may be a read error. The chain carries TRBV5-1 and TRBJ2-2; D possibly corresponds to TRBD1 (6 bases). V shed 0 bases and J shed 4 bases, with 7 bases lying between them. The germline gives CDR1 SGHRS, CDR2 YFSETQ. CDR3 length: 14 amino acids. The CDR3 protein is CASSLGQATGELFF. For the CDR3, the DNA is TGCGCCAGCAGCTTGGGACAGGCCACCGGGGAGCTGTTTTTT.

In its sample, this clonotype was seen many times. The chain employs TRBV29-1 and TRBJ1-1; TRBD1 matches at 9 bases. The germline gives CDR1 SQVTM, CDR2 ANQGSEA. V shed 6 bases and J 4 bases; nucleotides not matched to a gene: 6. The CDR3 consists of 13 residues. This chain's CDR3 is CSVLQGAFTEAFF. CDR3 in DNA: TGCAGCGTCTTACAGGGGGCGTTCACTGAAGCTTTCTTT. Combining the CDR3 with reference TRBV29-1 and TRBJ1-1 gives the whole variable domain SAVISQKPSRDICQRGTSLTIQCQVDSQVTMMFWYRQQPGQSLTLIATANQGSEATYESGFVIDKFPISRPNLTFSTLTVSNMSPEDSSIYLCSVLQGAFTEAFFGQGTRLTVV.

This clonotype was counted at least ten times. The rearrangement links TRBV11-2 to TRBJ1-1; D is unclear. This CDR3 is 15 amino acids long. V was shortened by 3 bases and J by 4 bases, with 15 bases between the two germline ends. Germline CDR1 and CDR2: SGHAT and FQNNGV. The CDR3 DNA reads as TGTGCCAGCAGCTTTAAGGCGGAAGCGAGCACTGAAGCTTTCTTT. Its translation: CASSFKAEASTEAFF. Full variable domain (outside the CDR3, taken from reference TRBV11-2 and TRBJ1-1): EAGVAQSPRYKIIEKRQSVAFWCNPISGHATLYWYQQILGQGPKLLIQFQNNGVVDDSQLPKDRFSAERLKGVDSTLKIQPAKLEDSAVYLCASSFKAEASTEAFFGQGTRLTVV.

A remark on this clonotype: A read error may be the cause here, since a much bigger clone is one base away. The CDR3 end shows no conserved phenylalanine or tryptophan, and so a read error is likely. This sequence joins TRBV11-2 and TRBJ2-7; 8 nucleotides align to TRBD2. The CDR3 sequence is 14 residues long. Germline V gene lookup returns CDR1 SGHAT and CDR2 FQNNGV. J was trimmed by 3 bases and V by 7 bases; bases with no gene match: 8. The CDR3 nucleotides read TGTGCCAGCACCCAGACTAGCGCCCTCTACGAGCAGTACCTC. Amino acid sequence: CASTQTSALYEQYL.

The genes are TRBV27 and TRBJ1-1; maybe TRBD1 (6 bases). Germline assignment: CDR1 MNHEY and CDR2 SMNVEV (reference sequence). The CDR3 spans 14 residues. V dropped 4 bases and J dropped 0 bases, with 9 bases sitting between them. This CDR3 reads CASSWGRMNTEAFF. CDR3 nucleotides: TGTGCCAGCAGTTGGGGGCGCATGAACACTGAAGCTTTCTTT.

This clonotype was counted ten times or more. The chain uses TRBV6-2 or TRBV6-3 and TRBJ2-6; possibly TRBD1 for D (6 bases). The CDR3 spans 15 residues. In germline, CDR1 is MNHEY, CDR2 SVGEGT. V was trimmed by 4 bases and J by 0 bases, leaving 7 bases between them. CDR3 in DNA: TGTGCCAGCAGTTGGGACAACTCTGGGGCCAACGTCCTGACTTTC. Its protein product is CASSWDNSGANVLTF.

This clonotype was picked up many times. J is TRBJ2-2 and V is TRBV4-2, with D unresolved. V lost 3 bases to trimming and J lost 0 bases, with 8 bases between them. The CDR3 length is 15 residues. Germline-derived CDR1 and CDR2 are LGHNA and YNFKEQ. CDR3 sequence (DNA): TGTGCCAGCAGCCATTGGGGAACGAACACCGGGGAGCTGTTTTTT. This sequence encodes CASSHWGTNTGELFF.

There are many counts of this clonotype. This rearrangement joins TRBV11-2 to TRBJ2-7, with a possible D match to TRBD1 (6 bases). V was trimmed by 0 bases and J by 9 bases, leaving 15 bases between them. The CDR3 runs to 14 residues. Per germline, CDR1 SGHAT and CDR2 FQNNGV. CDR3 nucleotides: TGTGCCAGCAGCTTAGAAAGGACAGCGGTAGCGCAGTACTTC. Translated, it gives CASSLERTAVAQYF.

There are many counts of this clonotype. The chain employs TRBV12-3 or TRBV12-4 and TRBJ2-7, with 8 nucleotides matching TRBD1. Trimming removed 6 bases from V and 2 bases from J; junction bases left unmatched: 6. The CDR3 sequence is 14 residues long. CDR3 amino acids: CASSLRTGPYEQYF. CDR3 nucleotides: TGTGCCAGCAGCCTGCGGACAGGGCCCTACGAGCAGTACTTC.

The table lists this clonotype with many counts. A read error may produce the germline difference seen at one junction end. This chain joins TRBV9 and TRBJ1-1; D unresolved. The CDR3 has 14 residues. Germline lookup yields CDR1 SGDLS and CDR2 YYNGEE. CDR3 amino acids: CASSAGNSNPEAFF. DNA for the CDR3: TGTGCCAGCAGCGCCGGGAACTCGAACCCTGAAGCTTTCTTT. Supplemented by reference TRBV9 and TRBJ1-1, the full variable domain reads DSGVTQTPKHLITATGQRVTLRCSPRSGDLSVYWYQQSLDQGLQFLIQYYNGEERAKGNILERFSAQQFPDLHSELNLSSLELGDSALYFCASSAGNSNPEAFFGQGTRLTVV.

In its sample, this clonotype was seen many times. The rearrangement uses TRBV19 and TRBJ2-7; 9 bases agree with TRBD2. Germline V gene lookup returns CDR1 LNHDA and CDR2 SQIVND (reference sequence). The V gene end was trimmed by 5 bases and the J gene end by 3 bases; junction bases not matched to a gene: 11. The CDR3 loop spans 16 amino acids. CDR3 in DNA: TGTGCCAGTAGTTCTCGGACTAGCGAGACCCTCTACGAGCAGTACTTC. It encodes CASSSRTSETLYEQYF.

This clonotype was recorded at least ten times. The chain uses TRBV28 and TRBJ2-7; 9 positions agree with TRBD2. Per the germline V gene, CDR1 is MDHEN and CDR2 is SYDVKM. Trimming at V came to 3 bases and at J to 3 bases, leaving 6 bases not matched to a gene. This CDR3 comprises 15 residues. For the CDR3, the DNA is TGTGCCAGCAGTTTGGAGCTAGCGGGAAACTACGAGCAGTACTTC. This encodes CASSLELAGNYEQYF.

This clonotype was found many times. The gene calls are TRBV28 and TRBJ1-5, with D perhaps matching TRBD1 (6 bases). The CDR3 is 14 residues long. Trimming left V 7 bases short and J 4 bases short, with 14 bases between. Germline V gene data show CDR1 as MDHEN and CDR2 as SYDVKM. CDR3 nucleotides: TGTGCCAGCAACCAAGACAGGACAAATCAGCCCCAGCATTTT. Amino acid sequence: CASNQDRTNQPQHF.

This clonotype was detected ten times or more. The V gene is TRBV6-5, the J gene TRBJ2-2; 7 nucleotides agree with TRBD1. Trimming at V came to 5 bases and at J to 4 bases, leaving 4 bases not matched to a gene. Germline V gene lookup returns CDR1 MNHEY and CDR2 SVGAGI. The CDR3 runs to 14 residues. CDR3 DNA sequence: TGTGCCAGCAGTCACCAGGGGGTCACCGGGGAGCTGTTTTTT. Translation: CASSHQGVTGELFF.

This clonotype has a count of ten or more. V and J are TRBV5-1 and TRBJ2-7; D is ambiguous. The V gene lost 2 bases and the J gene lost 4 bases, with 13 bases spanning the gap. This CDR3 spans 14 amino acids. Germline V gene sequence: CDR1 SGHRS, CDR2 YFSETQ. CDR3 residues: CASSFGPGTYEQYF. DNA of the CDR3: TGCGCCAGCAGCTTCGGTCCAGGAACTTACGAGCAGTACTTC.

Ten or more counts support this clonotype. The J gene is TRBJ2-7, the V gene TRBV20-1; D is tentatively TRBD1 or TRBD2 (6 bases each). This CDR3 spans 13 amino acids. V was cut by 3 bases and J by 5 bases, with 14 bases left in between. The germline gives CDR1 DFQATT, CDR2 SNEGSKA (reference sequence). The CDR3 sequence is CSARGGQDHEQYF. The CDR3 nucleotides read TGCAGTGCTAGGGGGGGCCAGGACCACGAGCAGTACTTC.

The chain links TRBV28 to TRBJ2-7, with D perhaps matching TRBD2 (5 bases). Germline V gene data show CDR1 as MDHEN and CDR2 as SYDVKM. The CDR3 has 14 residues. The V and J ends lost 5 bases and 2 bases respectively, with 13 bases between them. CDR3 residues: CASSPRESTYEQYF. The CDR3 nucleotides read TGTGCCAGCAGTCCCCGGGAATCGACCTACGAGCAGTACTTC.

Many counts were recorded for this clonotype. The CDR3 nucleotides read TGTGCCAGCACGGGCTGGGGGGTACCCTACGAGCAGTACTTC. Its protein product is CASTGWGVPYEQYF. The chain employs TRBV28 and TRBJ2-7; perhaps TRBD2 as D (6 bases). Germline CDR1 reads MDHEN; CDR2 reads SYDVKM. The CDR3 is 14 amino acids. Trimming pared 7 bases from V and 2 bases from J, leaving 15 bases between.

Ten or more counts support this clonotype. The rearrangement links TRBV11-1 to TRBJ1-2; tentative D call: TRBD1 (5 bases). Trimming pared 7 bases from V and 7 bases from J, leaving 16 bases between. The CDR3 loop spans 13 amino acids. Germline assignment: CDR1 SGHAT and CDR2 FQDESV (reference sequence). CDR3 region: CASTELVGTGYTF. In nucleotides, the CDR3 is TGTGCCAGCACCGAATTGGTAGGGACTGGCTACACCTTC.

This clonotype showed up just a few times. The J gene is TRBJ1-2, the V gene TRBV4-3; maybe TRBD1 (6 bases). The germline gives CDR1 LGHNA, CDR2 YSLEER. The CDR3 runs to 14 residues. The V and J ends lost 1 base and 8 bases respectively, with 14 bases between them. The DNA of the CDR3 is TGCGCCAGCAGCCAAGTCGGGGGCGCCGGGGGCTACACCTTC. This codes for CASSQVGGAGGYTF.

This clonotype was detected many times. This chain joins TRBV27 and TRBJ1-5, with D unclear. V lost 2 bases to trimming and J lost 6 bases, with 14 bases between them. This CDR3 has 15 amino acids. Germline CDR1 reads MNHEY; CDR2 reads SMNVEV (reference sequence). CDR3 sequence reads: CASSLLGRIGQPQHF. Written as DNA, the CDR3 is TGTGCCAGCAGTTTACTAGGGAGAATCGGTCAGCCCCAGCATTTT.